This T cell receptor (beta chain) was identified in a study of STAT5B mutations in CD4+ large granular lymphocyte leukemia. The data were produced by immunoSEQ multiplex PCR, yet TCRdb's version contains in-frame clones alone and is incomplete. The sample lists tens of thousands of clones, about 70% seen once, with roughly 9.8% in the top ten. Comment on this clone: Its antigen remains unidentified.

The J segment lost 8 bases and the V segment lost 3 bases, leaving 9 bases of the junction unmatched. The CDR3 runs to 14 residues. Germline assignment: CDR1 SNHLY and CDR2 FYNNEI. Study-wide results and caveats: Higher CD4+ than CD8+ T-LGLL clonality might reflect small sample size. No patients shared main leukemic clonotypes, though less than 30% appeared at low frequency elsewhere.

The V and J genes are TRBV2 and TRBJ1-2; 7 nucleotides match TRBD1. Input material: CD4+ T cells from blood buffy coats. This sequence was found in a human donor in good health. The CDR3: CASSESDRVGGYTF. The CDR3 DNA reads TGTGCCAGCAGTGAGAGCGACAGGGTGGGCGGCTACACCTTC.